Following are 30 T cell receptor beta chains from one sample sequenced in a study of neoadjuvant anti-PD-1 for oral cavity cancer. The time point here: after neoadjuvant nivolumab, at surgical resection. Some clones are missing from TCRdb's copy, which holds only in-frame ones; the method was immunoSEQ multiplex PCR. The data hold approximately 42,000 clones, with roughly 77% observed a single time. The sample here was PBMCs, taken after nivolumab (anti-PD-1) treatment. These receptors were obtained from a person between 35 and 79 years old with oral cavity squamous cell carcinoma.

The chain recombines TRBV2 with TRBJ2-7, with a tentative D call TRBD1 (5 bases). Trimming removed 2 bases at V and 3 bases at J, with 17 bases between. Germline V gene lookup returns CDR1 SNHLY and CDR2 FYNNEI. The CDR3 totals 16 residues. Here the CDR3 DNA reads TGTGCCAGCAGTGAACCAGGTCCAATGGGGCTCTACGAGCAGTACTTC. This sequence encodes CASSEPGPMGLYEQYF.

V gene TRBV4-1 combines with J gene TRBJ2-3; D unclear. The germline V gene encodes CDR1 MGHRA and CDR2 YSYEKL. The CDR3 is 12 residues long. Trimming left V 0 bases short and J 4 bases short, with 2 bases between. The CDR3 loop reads CASSQESDTQYF. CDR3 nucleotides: TGCGCCAGCAGCCAAGAGTCAGATACGCAGTATTTT.

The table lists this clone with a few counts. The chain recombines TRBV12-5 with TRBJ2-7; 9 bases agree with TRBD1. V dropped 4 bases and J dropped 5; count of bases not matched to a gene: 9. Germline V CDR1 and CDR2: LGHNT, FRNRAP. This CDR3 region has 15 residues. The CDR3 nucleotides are TGTGCTAGTGGTTCCCCCGGGACAGGGATCCACGAGCAGTACTTC. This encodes CASGSPGTGIHEQYF.

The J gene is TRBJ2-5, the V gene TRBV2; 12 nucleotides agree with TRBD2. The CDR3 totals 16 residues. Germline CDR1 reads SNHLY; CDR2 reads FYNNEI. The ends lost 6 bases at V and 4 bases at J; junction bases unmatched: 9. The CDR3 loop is CASRPSGGAGSETQYF. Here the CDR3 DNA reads TGTGCCAGCAGGCCTAGCGGGGGGGCCGGGTCAGAGACCCAGTACTTC.

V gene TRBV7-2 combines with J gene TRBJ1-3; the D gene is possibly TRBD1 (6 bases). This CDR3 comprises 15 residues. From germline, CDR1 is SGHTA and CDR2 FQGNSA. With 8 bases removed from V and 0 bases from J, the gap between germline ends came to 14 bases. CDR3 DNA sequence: TGTGCCAGCTTCGAACAGGGAAACTCTGGAAACACCATATATTTT. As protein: CASFEQGNSGNTIYF.

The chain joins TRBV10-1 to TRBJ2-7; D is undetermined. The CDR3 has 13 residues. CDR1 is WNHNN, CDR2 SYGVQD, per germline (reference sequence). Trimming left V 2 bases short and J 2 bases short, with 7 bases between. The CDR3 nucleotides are TGCGCCAGCAGTGAGGTCGGTACCTACGAGCAGTACTTC. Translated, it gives CASSEVGTYEQYF.

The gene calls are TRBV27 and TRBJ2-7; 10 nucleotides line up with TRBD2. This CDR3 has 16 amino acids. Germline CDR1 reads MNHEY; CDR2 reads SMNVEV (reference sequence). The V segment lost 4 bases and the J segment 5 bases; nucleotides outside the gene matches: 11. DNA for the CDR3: TGTGCCAGCAGTTCGCGGATAGCGGGAGGAGGCCACGAGCAGTACTTC. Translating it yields CASSSRIAGGGHEQYF.

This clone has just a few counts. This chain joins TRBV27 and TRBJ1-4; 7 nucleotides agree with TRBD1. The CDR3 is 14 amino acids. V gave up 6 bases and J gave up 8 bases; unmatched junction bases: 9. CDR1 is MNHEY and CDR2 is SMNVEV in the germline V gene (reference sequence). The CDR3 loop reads CASRSTGLGEKLFF. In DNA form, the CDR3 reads TGTGCCAGCAGGTCGACAGGGTTGGGCGAAAAACTGTTTTTT. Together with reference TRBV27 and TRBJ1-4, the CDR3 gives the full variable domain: EAQVTQNPRYLITVTGKKLTVTCSQNMNHEYMSWYRQDPGLGLRQIYYSMNVEVTDKGDVPEGYKVSRKEKRNFPLILESPSPNQTSLYFCASRSTGLGEKLFFGSGTQLSVL.

The CDR3: CAWSAGLAGVNTQYF. As DNA, the CDR3 is TGTGCCTGGAGTGCCGGACTAGCGGGAGTGAATACGCAGTATTTT. J is TRBJ2-3 and V is TRBV30, with 13 nucleotides matching TRBD2. The length of the CDR3 is 15 residues. The germline gives CDR1 GTSNPN, CDR2 SVGIG (reference sequence). The J segment lost 7 bases and the V segment lost 1 base, leaving 5 bases of the junction unmatched.

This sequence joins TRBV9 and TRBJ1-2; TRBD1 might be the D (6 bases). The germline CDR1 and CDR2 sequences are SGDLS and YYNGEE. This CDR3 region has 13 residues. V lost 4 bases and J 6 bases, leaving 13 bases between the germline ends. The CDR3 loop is CASSPGQNHGYTF. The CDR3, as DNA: TGTGCCAGCAGCCCTGGACAGAATCATGGCTACACCTTC.

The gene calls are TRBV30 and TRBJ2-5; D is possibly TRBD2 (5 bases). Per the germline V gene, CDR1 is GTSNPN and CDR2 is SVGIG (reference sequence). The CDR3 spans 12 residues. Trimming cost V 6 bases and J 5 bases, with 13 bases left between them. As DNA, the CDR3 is TGTGCCTGCGCCGGCGAGCGGGAGACCCAGTACTTC. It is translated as CACAGERETQYF.

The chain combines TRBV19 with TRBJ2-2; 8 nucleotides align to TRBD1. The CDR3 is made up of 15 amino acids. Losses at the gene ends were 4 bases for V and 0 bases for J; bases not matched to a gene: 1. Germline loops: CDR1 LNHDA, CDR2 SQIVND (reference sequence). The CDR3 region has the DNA TGTGCCAGTAGTAGGACAGGGACGAACACCGGGGAGCTGTTTTTT. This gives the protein CASSRTGTNTGELFF.

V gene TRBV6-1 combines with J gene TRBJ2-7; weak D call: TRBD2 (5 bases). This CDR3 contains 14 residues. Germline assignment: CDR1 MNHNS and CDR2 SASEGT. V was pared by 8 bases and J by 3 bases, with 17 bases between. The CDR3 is CASYLEPGSYEQYF. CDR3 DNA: TGTGCCAGCTACTTGGAACCGGGAAGCTACGAGCAGTACTTC.

CDR3 nucleotide sequence: TGTGCCAGCAGGGACAGATTCTACAATGAGCAGTTCTTC. Translation: CASRDRFYNEQFF. The chain has TRBV27 and TRBJ2-1, with a weak D call TRBD1 (6 bases). The CDR3 covers 13 residues. Germline V gives CDR1 MNHEY, CDR2 SMNVEV (reference sequence). V was trimmed by 6 bases and J by 3 bases, leaving 9 bases between them.

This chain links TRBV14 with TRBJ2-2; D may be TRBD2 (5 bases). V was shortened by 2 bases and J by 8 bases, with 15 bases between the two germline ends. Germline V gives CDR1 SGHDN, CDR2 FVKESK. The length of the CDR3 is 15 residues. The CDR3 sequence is CASSQLAGIVGELFF. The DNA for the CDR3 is TGTGCCAGCAGCCAACTCGCGGGTATTGTAGGGGAGCTGTTTTTT.

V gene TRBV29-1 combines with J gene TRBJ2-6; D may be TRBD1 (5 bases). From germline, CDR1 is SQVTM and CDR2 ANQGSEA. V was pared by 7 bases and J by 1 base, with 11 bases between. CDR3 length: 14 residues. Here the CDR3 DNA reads TGCAGCGCCGGCGACAGATCTGGGGCCAACGTCCTGACTTTC. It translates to CSAGDRSGANVLTF.

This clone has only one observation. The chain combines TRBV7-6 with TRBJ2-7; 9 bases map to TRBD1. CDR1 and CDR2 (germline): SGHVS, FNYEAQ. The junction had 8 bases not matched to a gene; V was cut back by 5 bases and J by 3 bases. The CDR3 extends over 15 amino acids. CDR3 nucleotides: TGTGCCAGCAGCCCACAACAGGGGGCAGACTACGAGCAGTACTTC. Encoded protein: CASSPQQGADYEQYF.

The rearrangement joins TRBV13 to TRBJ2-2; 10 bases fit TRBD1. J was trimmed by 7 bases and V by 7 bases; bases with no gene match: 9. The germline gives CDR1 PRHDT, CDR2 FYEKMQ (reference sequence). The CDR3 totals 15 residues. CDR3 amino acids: CASTPDRGLGGELFF. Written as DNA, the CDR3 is TGTGCCAGCACCCCTGACAGGGGGCTGGGCGGGGAGCTGTTTTTT.

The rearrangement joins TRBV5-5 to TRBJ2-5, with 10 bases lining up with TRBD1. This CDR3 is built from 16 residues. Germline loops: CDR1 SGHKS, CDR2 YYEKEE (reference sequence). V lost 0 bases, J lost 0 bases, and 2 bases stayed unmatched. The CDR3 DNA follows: TGTGCCAGCAGCTTGGTGGACAGGGGGGACCAAGAGACCCAGTACTTC. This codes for CASSLVDRGDQETQYF.

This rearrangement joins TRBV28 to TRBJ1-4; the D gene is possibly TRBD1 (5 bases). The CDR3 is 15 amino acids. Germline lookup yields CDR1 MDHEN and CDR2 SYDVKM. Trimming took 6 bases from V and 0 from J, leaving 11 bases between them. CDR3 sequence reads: CASSLGGATNEKLFF. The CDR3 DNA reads TGTGCCAGCAGCTTGGGGGGAGCAACTAATGAAAAACTGTTTTTT.

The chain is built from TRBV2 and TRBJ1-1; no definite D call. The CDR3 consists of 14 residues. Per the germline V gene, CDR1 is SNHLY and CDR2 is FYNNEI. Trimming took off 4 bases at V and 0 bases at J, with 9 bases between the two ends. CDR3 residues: CASSGRRMNTEAFF. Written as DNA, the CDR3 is TGTGCCAGCAGTGGGAGACGGATGAACACTGAAGCTTTCTTT.

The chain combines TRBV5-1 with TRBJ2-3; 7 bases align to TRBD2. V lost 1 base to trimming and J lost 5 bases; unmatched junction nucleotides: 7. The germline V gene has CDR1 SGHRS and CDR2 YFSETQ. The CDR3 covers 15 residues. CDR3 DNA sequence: TGCGCCAGCAGCTTGCTAGCGGATTGGGGAGATACGCAGTATTTT. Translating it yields CASSLLADWGDTQYF. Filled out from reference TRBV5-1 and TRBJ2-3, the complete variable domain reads KAGVTQTPRYLIKTRGQQVTLSCSPISGHRSVSWYQQTPGQGLQFLFEYFSETQRNKGNFPGRFSGRQFSNSRSEMNVSTLELGDSALYLCASSLLADWGDTQYFGPGTRLTVL.

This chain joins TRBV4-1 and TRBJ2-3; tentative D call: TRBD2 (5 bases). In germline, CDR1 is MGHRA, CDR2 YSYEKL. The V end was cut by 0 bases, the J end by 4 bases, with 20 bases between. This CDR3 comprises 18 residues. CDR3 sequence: CASSQDRGGEGFADTQYF. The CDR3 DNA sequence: TGCGCCAGCAGCCAAGATCGAGGTGGCGAGGGTTTTGCAGATACGCAGTATTTT.

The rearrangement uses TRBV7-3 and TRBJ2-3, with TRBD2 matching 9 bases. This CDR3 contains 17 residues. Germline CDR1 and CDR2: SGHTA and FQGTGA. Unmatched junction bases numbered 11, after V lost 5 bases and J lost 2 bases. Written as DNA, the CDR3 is TGTGCCAGCAGCCTTCAGGGACTAGCAGTCCTCACAGATACGCAGTATTTT. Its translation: CASSLQGLAVLTDTQYF.

The CDR3 DNA follows: TGTGCCAGCAGTGAGACCTTAGCGCGTGGGGAGCAGTTCTTC. Translating it yields CASSETLARGEQFF. The rearrangement uses TRBV6-1 and TRBJ2-1; D may be TRBD2 (5 bases). This CDR3 spans 14 amino acids. Germline V gives CDR1 MNHNS, CDR2 SASEGT. V lost 3 bases and J lost 10, with 16 bases in between.

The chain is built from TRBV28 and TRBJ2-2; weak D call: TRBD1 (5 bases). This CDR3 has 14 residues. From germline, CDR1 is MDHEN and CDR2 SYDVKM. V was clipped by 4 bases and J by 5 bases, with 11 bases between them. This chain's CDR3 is CASSYQGTTGELFF. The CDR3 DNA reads TGTGCCAGCAGTTATCAGGGAACAACCGGGGAGCTGTTTTTT.

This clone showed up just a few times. The CDR3: CASSLSVNGFSTDTQYF. The CDR3 DNA follows: TGTGCCAGCAGTTTATCGGTGAATGGATTCAGCACAGATACGCAGTATTTT. The V gene is TRBV27, the J gene TRBJ2-3; D is unresolved. CDR1 is MNHEY, CDR2 SMNVEV, per germline (reference sequence). Trimming shortened V by 0 bases and J by 0 bases, and 13 bases separated the two germline ends. The CDR3 is made up of 17 amino acids.

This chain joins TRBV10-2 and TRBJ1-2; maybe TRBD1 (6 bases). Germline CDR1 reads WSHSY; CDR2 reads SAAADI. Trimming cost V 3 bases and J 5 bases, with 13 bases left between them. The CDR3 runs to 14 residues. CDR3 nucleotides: TGCGCCAGCAGTGACCAGGGGAGGGGTTATGGCTACACCTTC. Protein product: CASSDQGRGYGYTF.

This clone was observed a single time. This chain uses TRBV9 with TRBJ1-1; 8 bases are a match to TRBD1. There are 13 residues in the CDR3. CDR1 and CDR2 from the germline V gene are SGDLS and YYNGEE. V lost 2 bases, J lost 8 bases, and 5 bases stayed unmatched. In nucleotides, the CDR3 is TGTGCCAGCAGCGTTCGGACAGGGACAGAAGCTTTCTTT. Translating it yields CASSVRTGTEAFF.

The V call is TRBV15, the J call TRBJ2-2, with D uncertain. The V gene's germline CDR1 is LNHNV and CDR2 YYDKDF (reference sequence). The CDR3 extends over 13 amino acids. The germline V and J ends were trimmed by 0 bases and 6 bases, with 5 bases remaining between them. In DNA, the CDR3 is TGTGCCACCAGCAGAGATCTCGCCGGGGAGCTGTTTTTT. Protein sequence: CATSRDLAGELFF.